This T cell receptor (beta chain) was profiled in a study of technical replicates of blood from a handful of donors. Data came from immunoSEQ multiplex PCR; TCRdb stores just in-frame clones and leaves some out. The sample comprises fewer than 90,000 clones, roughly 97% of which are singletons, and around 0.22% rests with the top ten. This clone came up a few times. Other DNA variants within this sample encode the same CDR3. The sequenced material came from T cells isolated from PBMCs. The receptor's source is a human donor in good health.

CDR3 region: CASSPTGGEQYF. CDR3 nucleotides: TGTGCCAGCAGCCCGACAGGGGGAGAGCAGTACTTC. The rearrangement uses TRBV5-4 and TRBJ2-7, with 9 bases that match TRBD1. Germline CDR1 reads SGHNT; CDR2 reads YYREEE (reference sequence). The CDR3 runs to 12 residues. The junction had 3 bases not matched to a gene; V was cut back by 4 bases and J by 7 bases. Using reference TRBV5-4 and TRBJ2-7 for the parts outside the CDR3, the full variable domain is ETGVTQSPTHLIKTRGQQVTLRCSSQSGHNTVSWYQQALGQGPQFIFQYYREEENGRGNFPPRFSGLQFPNYSSELNVNALELDDSALYLCASSPTGGEQYFGPGTRLTVT.